This TCR beta chain was captured in a study of T cell clones after liver transplantation (dated by TCRdb to between 2018 and 2021). With regard to the full study: The samples were obtained from ITN030ST, a randomized trial that attempted immunosuppression withdrawal within 2 years after liver transplantation. Donor-reactive T cell clones were identified using TCRbeta sequencing after a pre-transplant mixed lymphocyte reaction and were then followed in post-transplant blood. Third party-reactive TCRbeta sequences were also identified from pre-transplant MLRs to serve as an antigen-independent comparator for donor-reactive sequences. Three of the eight recipients were HCV-positive; the others were transplanted for non-autoimmune, non-viral indications. Subjects received no induction therapy and standard immunosuppression until randomization at 12-24 months post-transplant. Tolerance meant complete immunosuppression withdrawal for at least one year without liver enzymes rising beyond twice the upper limit of normal. Blood samples were collected pre-transplant, pre-randomization before withdrawal, and post-randomization after either complete withdrawal or failed withdrawal. The study cohort included 8 liver transplant recipients, of whom 3 were classified as tolerant and 5 as non-tolerant. Findings and caveats that apply to the study as a whole: Low numbers of available donor cells limited the measurable donor-reactive repertoire in a couple of subjects. Because of small, heterogeneous patient numbers and non-standardized post-transplant time points, the conclusions were only preliminary. Once repertoire turnover was taken into account, donor-reactive detection showed a significant reduction for CD4 in 7 of 8 subjects and for CD8 in 8 of 8. Since no allograft tissue specimens were available, donor-reactive T cells may have migrated into the graft instead of being deleted. A greater decline was seen for donor-reactive sequences than for third party-reactive sequences, suggesting partial antigen-specific deletion unrelated to withdrawal success. In most of the 8 subjects, circulating donor-reactive CD4 TCRbeta sequences decreased significantly after transplant, regardless of tolerance or HCV status.

Frozen genomic DNA underwent high-throughput TCRbeta CDR3 sequencing by immunoSEQ, including PCR amplification, mapping, bias correction and internal controls. Per the source publication's procedure: Only productive rearrangements were retained, and each unique TCRbeta sequence was defined by its CDR3 nucleotide sequence together with its V and J gene. Donor-reactive sequences required at least 5-fold expansion in CFSE-low cells versus unstimulated pre-transplant cells and at least 0.01% frequency. Minimum frequency thresholds were set for each subject based on the unstimulated sample with the lowest template count, ensuring at least 90% detection power. Jensen-Shannon divergence between the top 1000 TCRbeta sequences post-transplant and pre-transplant was used to measure repertoire turnover. Two-sided Fisher's exact tests were used to test for changes in how often donor-reactive sequences were detected. TCRdb took over this immuneACCESS table, retaining in-frame rearrangements with V and J assigned. Such tables are incomplete; in checked studies, under half of the missing clones stem from an unresolved V gene, and the remainder is unexplained. V and J calls and clone size are those listed in that table; D and trimming were worked out from the DNA. This sample lists roughly 80,000 clones; about 84% were detected once. Together, the top ten hold around 0.5% of the sample.

As regards this clone: The antigen it binds to is not known. It has no much larger one-base neighbor in the sample; base qualities were not kept.

Unstimulated PBMCs, after thawing, were stained for CD3, CD4 and CD8 and then FACS-sorted into CD3+CD4+ and CD3+CD8+ populations. Randomization to immunosuppression withdrawal applied to every one of the 8 studied subjects. The Qiagen DNeasy Blood and Tissue Kit was used for isolation of genomic DNA. For CDR1 and CDR2, the germline V gene lists MDHEN and SYDVKM. From cysteine to phenylalanine, the CDR3 is 13 amino acids long. CDR3 DNA is the only sequence kept; it has 39 bases, read in frame from the first base. The germline V end is reduced by 4 bases and the J end by 4 bases; junction bases left unmatched: 1.

The rearrangement combines TRBV28 with TRBJ2-3; the junction holds 8 bases that match TRBD1. This specimen consisted of CD4+ T cells from blood, obtained around 42 months after liver transplant. The clonotype originates from a human patient who received a liver transplant. The graft donor may be the source of some T cells after a transplant. The CDR3 loop reads CASSWGQADTQYF. The sequence in DNA is TGTGCCAGCAGTTGGGGACAGGCAGATACGCAGTATTTT.